These 8 T cell receptor beta chains were sequenced from one sample in a study of Graves' ophthalmopathy and Graves' hyperthyroidism. Amplification of the TCR beta CDR3 regions used RNA transcripts (as template). First-round RT-PCR used HTBI primers; second-round multiplex PCR followed. Each CDR3 protein gets one entry after TCRdb re-called the multiplex PCR reads with MiXCR. The sample has 1 million to 1.3 million distinct CDR3 sequences, about two fifths seen once. Input material: peripheral blood or thyroid tissue (not recorded which). These receptor sequences come from an adult man with Graves' hyperthyroidism.

The chain joins TRBV7-9 to TRBJ1-2, with D unclear. The V gene lost 4 bases and the J gene lost 2 bases, with 11 bases spanning the gap. CDR1 and CDR2 from the germline V gene are SEHNR and FQNEAQ (reference sequence). There are 14 residues in the CDR3. Here the CDR3 DNA reads TGTGCCAGCAGCTCCCCCGAAGGGAACTATGGCTACACCTTC. Amino acids: CASSSPEGNYGYTF.

Only a few counts were recorded for this clonotype. The chain joins TRBV20-1 to TRBJ2-5, with a weak D call TRBD1 (6 bases). From germline, CDR1 is DFQATT and CDR2 SNEGSKA (reference sequence). CDR3 size: 14 residues. Trimming cost V 3 bases and J 0 bases, with 11 bases left between them. The CDR3 here is CSASPTGDQETQYF. CDR3 DNA: TGCAGTGCTAGCCCGACAGGTGACCAAGAGACCCAGTACTTC.

This clonotype showed up many times. The V gene is TRBV5-1, the J gene TRBJ1-2; TRBD1 matches at 11 bases. Germline V gives CDR1 SGHRS, CDR2 YFSETQ. V was pared by 4 bases and J by 7 bases, with 6 bases of the junction left unmatched. The CDR3 length is 14 residues. The CDR3 sequence: CASSADRGRSGYTF. For the CDR3, the DNA is TGCGCCAGCAGCGCGGACAGGGGGCGTAGTGGCTACACCTTC.

This chain joins TRBV29-1 and TRBJ2-7; 7 bases agree with TRBD1. V lost 7 bases and J lost 2; bases outside the gene matches: 8. The CDR3 sequence is 13 residues long. The germline gives CDR1 SQVTM, CDR2 ANQGSEA. The CDR3 sequence: CSAVTGRTYEQYF. CDR3 in DNA: TGCAGCGCTGTGACAGGGCGAACCTACGAGCAGTACTTC.

There are many counts of this clonotype. The rearrangement joins TRBV27 to TRBJ1-4, with D hard to call. Trimming took 5 bases from V and 7 from J, leaving 17 bases between them. CDR1 is MNHEY and CDR2 is SMNVEV in the germline V gene (reference sequence). This CDR3 is built from 15 residues. Here the CDR3 DNA reads TGTGCCAGCAGTCTATACGGGTGGGTTGGTGAAAAACTGTTTTTT. Amino acids: CASSLYGWVGEKLFF.

This clonotype was recorded a few times. The chain has TRBV7-9 and TRBJ2-7; D is perhaps TRBD1 (6 bases). The CDR3 has 16 amino acids. V shed 1 base and J shed 2 bases, with 15 bases lying between them. Germline V lookup: CDR1 SEHNR, CDR2 FQNEAQ (reference sequence). CDR3 protein: CASSLEIGQITYEQYF. The DNA for the CDR3 is TGTGCCAGCAGCTTAGAAATCGGACAGATTACCTACGAGCAGTACTTC.

This clonotype was picked up a small number of times. This chain uses TRBV10-1 with TRBJ2-2, with a tentative D call TRBD2 (5 bases). V lost 9 bases and J lost 8, with 7 bases in between. The CDR3 runs to 10 residues. The germline V gene has CDR1 WNHNN and CDR2 SYGVQD (reference sequence). CDR3: CARGEGELFF. As DNA, the CDR3 is TGCGCCAGGGGAGAGGGGGAGCTGTTTTTT.

This clonotype was seen a few times. Given a much more abundant clone one base away, this may be a read error. This chain uses TRBV5-1 with TRBJ1-1; D ambiguous. The CDR3 contains 12 residues. The V and J ends lost 2 bases and 11 bases respectively, with 13 bases between them. Germline V gene lookup returns CDR1 SGHRS and CDR2 YFSETQ. CDR3 sequence: CASSFGRAVAFF. CDR3 DNA: TGCGCCAGCAGCTTCGGACGGGCCGTGGCTTTCTTT.